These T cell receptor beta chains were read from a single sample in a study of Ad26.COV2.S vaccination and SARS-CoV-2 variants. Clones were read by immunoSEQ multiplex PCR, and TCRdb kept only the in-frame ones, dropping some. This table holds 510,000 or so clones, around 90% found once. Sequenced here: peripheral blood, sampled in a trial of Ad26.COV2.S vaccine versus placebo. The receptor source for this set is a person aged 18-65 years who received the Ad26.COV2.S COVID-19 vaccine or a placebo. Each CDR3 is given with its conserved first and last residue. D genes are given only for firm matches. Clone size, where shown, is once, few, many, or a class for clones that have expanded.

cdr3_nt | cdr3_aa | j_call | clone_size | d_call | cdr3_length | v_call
TGTGCCAGCAGCTCCTATAATTCACCCCTCCACTTT | CASSSYNSPLHF | TRBJ1-6 | once | NA | 12 | TRBV25-1
TGTGCCAGCAGCTCTAGGGCCCCTCAGAGGGGAGATACGCAGTATTTT | CASSSRAPQRGDTQYF | TRBJ2-3 | once | NA | 16 | TRBV11-3
TGTGCCACCAGTGGGGGGACTAGCGGGACCCAAGAGACCCAGTACTTC | CATSGGTSGTQETQYF | TRBJ2-5 | NA | TRBD2 | 16 | TRBV24-1
TGTGCCTGGAGTCTCCCAGGGGACCGCGGCGGCTACACCTTC | CAWSLPGDRGGYTF | TRBJ1-2 | NA | NA | 14 | TRBV30
TGTGCCAGCAGTGAATGGTGGGGGGCAGATACGCAGTATTTT | CASSEWWGADTQYF | TRBJ2-3 | NA | NA | 14 | TRBV6-1
TGTGCCAGCAGCGTAGGCCGGGAGGGAAAACTGTTTTTT | CASSVGREGKLFF | TRBJ1-4 | NA | NA | 13 | TRBV9
TGTGCCAGCAGTTTATTGGAGCTAGGTCGGACCGGGGAGCTGTTTTTT | CASSLLELGRTGELFF | TRBJ2-2 | NA | NA | 16 | TRBV28
TGCGCCAGCAGCCCCCGGGACAGCTACGAGCAGTACTTC | CASSPRDSYEQYF | TRBJ2-7 | NA | TRBD1 | 13 | TRBV4-1
TGCGCCAGCAGCTCGGACAACTCCTACGAGCAGTACTTC | CASSSDNSYEQYF | TRBJ2-7 | NA | NA | 13 | TRBV5-1
TGTGCCTGGAGGCGGTCGGGCACTGAAGCTTTCTTT | CAWRRSGTEAFF | TRBJ1-1 | NA | NA | 12 | TRBV30
TGTGCCATCAGTGAGTCTGGATACGAGCAGTACTTC | CAISESGYEQYF | TRBJ2-7 | NA | NA | 12 | TRBV10-3
TGTGCCAGCAGCTTGGACAGGGTCAACACCATATATTTT | CASSLDRVNTIYF | TRBJ1-3 | NA | NA | 13 | TRBV5-4
TGTGCCAGCAGCCAAAGACTAGCGGGAGTCGAAGAGCAGTACTTC | CASSQRLAGVEEQYF | TRBJ2-7 | NA | TRBD2 | 15 | TRBV14
TGTGCCAGCAGACGGGACAGGGGATGGAATTCACCCCTCCACTTT | CASRRDRGWNSPLHF | TRBJ1-6 | NA | TRBD1 | 15 | TRBV28
TGTGCCAGCAGCCAAGGACGGACCAACACTGAAGCTTTCTTT | CASSQGRTNTEAFF | TRBJ1-1 | NA | NA | 14 | TRBV3-1/TRBV3-2
TGCGCCAGCAGCCTCATAGGGGCTGGAAACACCATATATTTT | CASSLIGAGNTIYF | TRBJ1-3 | NA | NA | 14 | TRBV4-3
TGTGCCAGCTGGTTCAGGGGAACTGAAGCTTTCTTT | CASWFRGTEAFF | TRBJ1-1 | NA | NA | 12 | TRBV5-5
TGTGCCGCAACGGGAGGAGGGCATACGGAGCAGTACTTC | CAATGGGHTEQYF | TRBJ2-7 | NA | TRBD2 | 13 | TRBV28
TGTGCCAGCACCCACCAGGGAATCGGTAATTCACCCCTCCACTTT | CASTHQGIGNSPLHF | TRBJ1-6 | NA | NA | 15 | TRBV27
TGTGCCAGCAGTTACATACTCGGGACAGCAGATACGCAGTATTTT | CASSYILGTADTQYF | TRBJ2-3 | NA | TRBD1 | 15 | TRBV6-6
TGTGCCAGCAGTCTTAGGAACAGCGACTATATGTTTTTT | CASSLRNSDYMFF | TRBJ1-4 | NA | NA | 13 | TRBV28
TGCGCCAGCAGCTTGGGGCCCCGACTAGCGGGAGTGCGGAAGGTACAAGAGACCCAGTACTTC | CASSLGPRLAGVRKVQETQYF | TRBJ2-5 | NA | TRBD2 | 21 | TRBV5-1
TGTGCCAGCAGTTACCGGGACAACCTAGGGGAGACCCAGTACTTC | CASSYRDNLGETQYF | TRBJ2-5 | NA | NA | 15 | TRBV7-8
TGTGCCAGCAGCTCCCCCTTGCGGCCAGGAGAGACCCAGTACTTC | CASSSPLRPGETQYF | TRBJ2-5 | NA | NA | 15 | TRBV7-2
TGTGCCAGCACGGGACTAGCGGGAGGGGGCGAGCAGTTCTTC | CASTGLAGGGEQFF | TRBJ2-1 | NA | TRBD2 | 14 | TRBV19
TGTGGATCCAGATGGGGAAACACCGGGGAGCTGTTTTTT | CGSRWGNTGELFF | TRBJ2-2 | NA | NA | 13 | TRBV27
TGCAGTGCTGAGGTGGCAGACGAAGCTTTCTTT | CSAEVADEAFF | TRBJ1-1 | few | NA | 11 | TRBV20-1
TGTGCTAGTGGTTCCGACCAGAGGGAGACCCAGTACTTC | CASGSDQRETQYF | TRBJ2-5 | NA | NA | 13 | TRBV12-5
TGTGCCAGTAGTACGGACAGGGGGGAGCTCAATGGCTACACCTTC | CASSTDRGELNGYTF | TRBJ1-2 | NA | TRBD1 | 15 | TRBV19
TGCGCCAGCAGCTTGGGGGGATCTTCACCCCTCCACTTT | CASSLGGSSPLHF | TRBJ1-6 | NA | NA | 13 | TRBV5-1
TGTGCGACTACGGCCCAGGGAAGGGTCGCCGGGGAGCTGTTTTTT | CATTAQGRVAGELFF | TRBJ2-2 | NA | NA | 15 | TRBV6-5
TGTGCCAGCAGTCCGCCAGCAGCCTCGAACACCGGGGAGCTGTTTTTT | CASSPPAASNTGELFF | TRBJ2-2 | NA | NA | 16 | TRBV27
TGTGCCTGGAGTGGCTTCGCCGGCGGAGACACTAGCACAGATACGCAGTATTTT | CAWSGFAGGDTSTDTQYF | TRBJ2-3 | few | NA | 18 | TRBV30